This TCR beta chain was retrieved from a study of T cell changes during pregnancy in multiple sclerosis. Germline lookup yields CDR1 MRHNA and CDR2 SNTAGT. The CDR3 sequence is 15 residues long. Profiling relied on immunoSEQ multiplex PCR, and the TCRdb table lists in-frame clones only, not all of them. The sample has 93,000 or so clones; about 90% are singletons. This sequence was found in a female donor with multiple sclerosis, enrolled in a pregnancy study. The sequenced sample was peripheral blood, obtained after pregnancy. This chain links TRBV6-4 with TRBJ1-5; 10 nucleotides line up with TRBD1. The CDR3 bases are TGTGGGGGGACAGGGGACCTGGGTGGGAATCAGCCCCAGCATTTT. This translates into CGGTGDLGGNQPQHF.